This T cell receptor (beta chain) was found in a study of CD8 T cells in ankylosing spondylitis. Findings and limits, study-wide: Some motif variants were previously reported in reactive arthritis synovial fluid and blood. Clones linked to disease, bearing a CD8+ phenotype, were relatively rare in peripheral blood.

This clonotype was observed many times. Its antigen is as yet unknown. Trimming removed 3 bases from V and 3 bases from J, with 11 bases in between. Germline V lookup: CDR1 DFQATT, CDR2 SNEGSKA (reference sequence). The CDR3 loop spans 14 amino acids. Generation of TCR beta libraries employed quantitative 5'-RACE incorporating molecular barcodes. TCRdb reanalysed the 5' RACE reads using MiXCR and keeps one entry per CDR3 protein. The sample contains roughly 250,000 distinct CDR3 sequences, roughly 8.6% of which appear only once. The source is a male donor with ankylosing spondylitis or in good health (not recorded which). The V gene is TRBV20-1, the J gene TRBJ1-4; perhaps TRBD1 as D (5 bases). Sequencing input: blood, either unsorted or a sorted T cell fraction (not recorded which). In DNA form, the CDR3 reads TGCAGTGCTAGCCTTGGGACGGCTAATGAAAAACTGTTTTTT. It encodes CSASLGTANEKLFF.